The 13 T cell receptor beta chains listed next were all sequenced from one sample in a study of T cells in Graves' hyperthyroidism and ophthalmopathy. RNA transcripts provided the source from which TCR beta CDR3 regions were amplified. A first-round RT-PCR of the TCR CDR3 used the HTBI primer set. TCRdb analysed the multiplex PCR reads with MiXCR anew, one entry per CDR3 protein. The top ten hold 25% to 30% of the sample, which has 350,000 to 450,000 distinct CDR3 sequences, over 12% seen once. The source material was blood. The receptors stem from a man aged 45-65 years with Graves' ophthalmopathy.

This clonotype was detected many times. The J gene is TRBJ1-4, the V gene TRBV20-1, with TRBD1 matching 7 bases. With V trimmed by 0 bases and J by 7 bases, 2 bases remained unmatched. The CDR3 runs 13 residues. Germline V gives CDR1 DFQATT, CDR2 SNEGSKA (reference sequence). CDR3 sequence (DNA): TGCAGTGCTAGAGAAGGGGGCGGTGAAAAACTGTTTTTT. This codes for CSAREGGGEKLFF.

This clonotype was seen repeatedly, ten times or more. The V call is TRBV10-2, the J call TRBJ1-1, with 8 positions matching TRBD1. The V gene end was trimmed by 3 bases and the J gene end by 1 base; junction bases not matched to a gene: 1. Germline lookup yields CDR1 WSHSY and CDR2 SAAADI. This CDR3 is built from 14 residues. CDR3 amino acids: CASSEGTGNTEAFF. The CDR3 coding sequence is TGCGCCAGCAGTGAAGGGACAGGGAACACTGAAGCTTTCTTT.

This clonotype was seen repeatedly, ten times or more. The genes are TRBV9 and TRBJ1-1; 7 nucleotides match TRBD1. V gave up 3 bases and J gave up 4 bases; unmatched junction bases: 6. The CDR3 contains 14 residues. Per the germline V gene, CDR1 is SGDLS and CDR2 is YYNGEE. The chain's CDR3 is CASSGNRGGTEAFF. The DNA for the CDR3 is TGTGCCAGCAGCGGTAACAGGGGTGGCACTGAAGCTTTCTTT.

This clonotype has more than one count but fewer than ten. The genes are TRBV28 and TRBJ2-1; 8 bases align to TRBD2. This CDR3 contains 15 residues. Looked up from germline, CDR1 is MDHEN and CDR2 is SYDVKM. Losses at the gene ends were 6 bases for V and 4 bases for J; bases not matched to a gene: 8. The DNA of the CDR3 is TGTGCCAGCAGGCGGCGGGCTAGCGGGTACAATGAGCAGTTCTTC. This gives the protein CASRRRASGYNEQFF.

In its sample, this clonotype was seen many times. The gene calls are TRBV30 and TRBJ2-3; unclear D gene. Germline CDR1 GTSNPN, CDR2 SVGIG (reference sequence). CDR3 size: 12 residues. V was shortened by 8 bases and J by 4 bases, with 13 bases between the two germline ends. CDR3 in amino acids: CATGHGSDTQYF. CDR3 nucleotides: TGTGCCACCGGGCACGGGTCAGATACGCAGTATTTT.

This chain connects TRBV12-3 or TRBV12-4 to TRBJ1-5; D is perhaps TRBD1 (5 bases). This CDR3 spans 15 amino acids. V gave up 7 bases and J gave up 2 bases, with 15 bases separating them. The CDR3, as DNA: TGTGCCAGCACCTGGGGAGGGGCAGGCAATCAGCCCCAGCATTTT. Its translation: CASTWGGAGNQPQHF.

The V and J genes are TRBV11-2 and TRBJ2-1, with D possibly being TRBD1 (6 bases). Germline assignment: CDR1 SGHAT and CDR2 FQNNGV. The CDR3 loop spans 14 amino acids. V lost 5 bases to trimming and J lost 6 bases, with 14 bases between them. CDR3 DNA sequence: TGTGCCAGCAGCCAACCAACAGGGCCCAATGAGCAGTTCTTC. Translation: CASSQPTGPNEQFF.

This clonotype has ten or more counts. The chain couples TRBV7-2 to TRBJ2-1; 12 positions agree with TRBD2. Germline values: CDR1 SGHTA, CDR2 FQGNSA. Trimming took 5 bases from V and 6 from J; bases not matched to a gene: 5. The CDR3 is 15 amino acids. The CDR3 nucleotides read TGTGCCAGCAGCCTGACTAGCGGGAGAACCAATGAGCAGTTCTTC. Translated: CASSLTSGRTNEQFF.

Ten or more counts support this clonotype. The chain employs TRBV5-1 and TRBJ2-1; TRBD1 is a possible D gene (7 bases). V was shortened by 4 bases and J by 4 bases, with 15 bases between the two germline ends. Germline V gene data show CDR1 as SGHRS and CDR2 as YFSETQ. The CDR3 contains 15 residues. Written as DNA, the CDR3 is TGCGCCAGCAGCACGGGAGCAGGGGGGTACAATGAGCAGTTCTTC. As protein: CASSTGAGGYNEQFF.

There are a few counts of this clonotype. This chain connects TRBV11-3 to TRBJ2-1; D remains ambiguous. This CDR3 has 10 residues. Germline CDR1 SGHNT, CDR2 YENEEA. The V end was cut by 11 bases, the J end by 8 bases, with 10 bases between. CDR3 amino acids: CAVVRDEQFF. The CDR3 bases are TGTGCCGTCGTTCGGGATGAGCAGTTCTTC.

Worth noting for this clonotype: This may be a read error, as it is one base from a much larger clone. The chain employs TRBV5-1 and TRBJ2-5; either TRBD1 or TRBD2 may fit D (5 bases each). With 0 bases removed from V and 9 bases from J, the gap between germline ends came to 15 bases. This CDR3 region has 14 residues. Germline V lookup: CDR1 SGHRS, CDR2 YFSETQ. CDR3 sequence (DNA): TGCGCCAGCAGCTTGGGGGGCCTCGAGGGTCCCCAGTACTTC. This encodes CASSLGGLEGPQYF.

Many counts were recorded for this clonotype. The chain carries TRBV7-9 and TRBJ1-4; TRBD1 agrees at 8 bases. V lost 4 bases to trimming and J lost 8 bases; unmatched junction nucleotides: 6. From germline, CDR1 is SEHNR and CDR2 FQNEAQ (reference sequence). The CDR3 extends over 14 amino acids. The DNA for the CDR3 is TGTGCCAGCAGCTCAGGACAGGGCGGAGAAAAACTGTTTTTT. This sequence encodes CASSSGQGGEKLFF.

Only a few counts were recorded for this clonotype. The CDR3 nucleotides read TGTGCCACCAGCAAACAGAGGCCCCCTTACGAGCAGTACTTC. This codes for CATSKQRPPYEQYF. The gene calls are TRBV15 and TRBJ2-7; D unclear. This CDR3 is built from 14 residues. With 4 bases removed from V and 4 bases from J, the gap between germline ends came to 14 bases. Germline V gives CDR1 LNHNV, CDR2 YYDKDF (reference sequence).